This TCR beta chain was sequenced in a study of shared clonotypes between healthy human individuals. General study points: Memory subsets generally showed smaller estimated richness than naive subsets did.

Regarding this clone: Its specificity is not known.

HIV-negative, healthy adults without recent acute infections or vaccinations were the donors. The CDR3 runs to 16 residues. Germline assignment: CDR1 MGHRA and CDR2 YSYEKL. V lost 4 bases, J lost 5 bases, and 20 bases lay in between. Data came from immunoSEQ multiplex PCR; TCRdb stores just in-frame clones and leaves some out. Here the sample spans 2 million to 2.5 million clones, about 94% being singletons. This receptor was taken from a man between 18 and 35 years old in good health. Sequences were obtained from naive CD4+ T cells sorted from blood. Subset described: CD45RA+ positively selected. The chain carries TRBV4-1 and TRBJ2-5; D gene ambiguous. DNA of the CDR3: TGCGCCAGCAGCCCAGGCGGAACTCGTCAGAAGGAGACCCAGTACTTC. As protein: CASSPGGTRQKETQYF.